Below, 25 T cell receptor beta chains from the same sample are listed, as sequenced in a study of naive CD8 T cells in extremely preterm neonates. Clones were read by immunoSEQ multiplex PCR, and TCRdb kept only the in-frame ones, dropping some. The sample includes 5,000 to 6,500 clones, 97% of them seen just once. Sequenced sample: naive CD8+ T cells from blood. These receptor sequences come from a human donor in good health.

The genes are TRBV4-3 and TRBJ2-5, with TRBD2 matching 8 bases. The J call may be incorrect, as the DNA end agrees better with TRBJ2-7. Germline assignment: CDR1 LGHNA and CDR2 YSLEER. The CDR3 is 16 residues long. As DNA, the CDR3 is TGCGCCAGCAGCCAGGGAACTAGCGGATCCTTTTACGAGCAGTACTTC. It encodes CASSQGTSGSFYEQYF.

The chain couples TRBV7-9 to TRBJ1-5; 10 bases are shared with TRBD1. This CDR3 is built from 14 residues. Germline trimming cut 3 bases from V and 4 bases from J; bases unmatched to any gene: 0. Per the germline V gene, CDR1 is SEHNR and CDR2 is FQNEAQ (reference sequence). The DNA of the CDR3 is TGTGCCAGCAGCTTGGGACAGGGGAATCAGCCCCAGCATTTT. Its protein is CASSLGQGNQPQHF.

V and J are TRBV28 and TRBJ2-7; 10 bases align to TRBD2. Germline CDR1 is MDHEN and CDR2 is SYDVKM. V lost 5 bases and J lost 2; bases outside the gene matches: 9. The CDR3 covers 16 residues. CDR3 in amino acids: CASSLLAGVTAYEQYF. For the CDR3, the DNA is TGTGCCAGCAGTCTGCTAGCGGGAGTGACGGCCTACGAGCAGTACTTC.

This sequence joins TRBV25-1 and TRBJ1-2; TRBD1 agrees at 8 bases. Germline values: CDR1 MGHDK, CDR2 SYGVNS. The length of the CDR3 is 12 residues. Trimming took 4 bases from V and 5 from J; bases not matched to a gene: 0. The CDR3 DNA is TGTGCCAGCAGTGGGACAGGGTATGGCTACACCTTC. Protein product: CASSGTGYGYTF.

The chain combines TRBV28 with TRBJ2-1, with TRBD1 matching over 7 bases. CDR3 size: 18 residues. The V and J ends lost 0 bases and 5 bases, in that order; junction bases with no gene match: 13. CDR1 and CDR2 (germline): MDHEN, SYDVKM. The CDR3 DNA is TGTGCCAGCAGTTTATGGCCCCAGGGGGAATGGGGACACAATGAGCAGTTCTTC. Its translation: CASSLWPQGEWGHNEQFF.

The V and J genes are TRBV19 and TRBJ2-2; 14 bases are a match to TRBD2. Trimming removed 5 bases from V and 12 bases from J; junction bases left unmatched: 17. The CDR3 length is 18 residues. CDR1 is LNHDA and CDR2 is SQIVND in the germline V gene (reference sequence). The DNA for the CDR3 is TGTGCCAGTAGTGATCGGACTAGCGGGAGGACCAACTTTGGGAAGCTGTTTTTT. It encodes CASSDRTSGRTNFGKLFF. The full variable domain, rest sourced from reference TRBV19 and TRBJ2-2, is DGGITQSPKYLFRKEGQNVTLSCEQNLNHDAMYWYRQDPGQGLRLIYYSQIVNDFQKGDIAEGYSVSREKKESFPLTVTSAQKNPTAFYLCASSDRTSGRTNFGKLFFGEGSRLTVL.

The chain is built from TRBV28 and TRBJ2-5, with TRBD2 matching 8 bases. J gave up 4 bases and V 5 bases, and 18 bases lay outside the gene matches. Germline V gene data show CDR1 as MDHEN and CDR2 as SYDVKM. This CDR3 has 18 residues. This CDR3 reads CASSTEGTRPYRGETQYF. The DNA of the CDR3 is TGTGCCAGCAGTACTGAAGGGACTAGACCCTATAGAGGAGAGACCCAGTACTTC.

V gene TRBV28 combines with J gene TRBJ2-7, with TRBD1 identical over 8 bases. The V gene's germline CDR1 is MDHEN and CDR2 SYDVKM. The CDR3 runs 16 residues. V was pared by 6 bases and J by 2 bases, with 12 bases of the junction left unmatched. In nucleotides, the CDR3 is TGTGCCAGCAGCCCCCATAGGACAGGGATCGCCTACGAGCAGTACTTC. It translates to CASSPHRTGIAYEQYF.

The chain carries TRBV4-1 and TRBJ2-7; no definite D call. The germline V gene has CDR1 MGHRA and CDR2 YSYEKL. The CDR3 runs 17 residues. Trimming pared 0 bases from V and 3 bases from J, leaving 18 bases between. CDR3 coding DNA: TGCGCCAGCAGCCAAGATCCGTCCGTCGGGTACTACTACGAGCAGTACTTC. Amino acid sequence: CASSQDPSVGYYYEQYF.

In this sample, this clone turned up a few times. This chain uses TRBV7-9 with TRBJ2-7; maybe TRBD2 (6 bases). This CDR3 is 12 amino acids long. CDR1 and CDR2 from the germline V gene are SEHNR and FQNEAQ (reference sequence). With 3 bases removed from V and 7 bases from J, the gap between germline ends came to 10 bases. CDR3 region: CASSLWGEEQYV. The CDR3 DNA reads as TGTGCCAGCAGCTTGTGGGGGGAGGAGCAGTACGTC.

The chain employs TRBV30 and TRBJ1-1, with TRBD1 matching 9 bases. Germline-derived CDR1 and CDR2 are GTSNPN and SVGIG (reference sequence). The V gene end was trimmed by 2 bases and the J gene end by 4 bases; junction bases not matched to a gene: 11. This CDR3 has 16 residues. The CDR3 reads CAWSLPDRGLSTEAFF. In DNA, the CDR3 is TGTGCCTGGAGTCTTCCCGACAGGGGGTTGAGCACTGAAGCTTTCTTT. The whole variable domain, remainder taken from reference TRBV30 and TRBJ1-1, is SQTIHQWPATLVQPVGSPLSLECTVEGTSNPNLYWYRQAAGRGLQLLFYSVGIGQISSEVPQNLSASRPQDRQFILSSKKLLLSDSGFYLCAWSLPDRGLSTEAFFGQGTRLTVV.

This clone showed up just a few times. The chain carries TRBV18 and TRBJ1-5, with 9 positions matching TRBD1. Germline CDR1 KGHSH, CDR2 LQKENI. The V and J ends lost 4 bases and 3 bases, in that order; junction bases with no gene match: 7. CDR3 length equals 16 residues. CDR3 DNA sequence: TGTGCCAGCTCACGCGAGGGGACAGGGTTCAATCAGCCCCAGCATTTT. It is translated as CASSREGTGFNQPQHF.

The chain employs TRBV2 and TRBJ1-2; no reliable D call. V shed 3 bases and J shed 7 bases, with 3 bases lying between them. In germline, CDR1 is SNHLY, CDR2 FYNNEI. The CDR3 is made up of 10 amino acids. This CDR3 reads CASSDRGYTF. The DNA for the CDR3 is TGTGCCAGCAGTGACCGTGGCTACACCTTC.

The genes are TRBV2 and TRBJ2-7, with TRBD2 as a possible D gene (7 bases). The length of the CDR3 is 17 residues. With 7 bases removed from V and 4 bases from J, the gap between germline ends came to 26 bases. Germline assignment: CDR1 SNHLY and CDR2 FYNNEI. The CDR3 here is CASTQKVGGLHSYEQYV. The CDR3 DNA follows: TGTGCCAGCACCCAAAAGGTGGGGGGGCTCCACTCGTACGAGCAGTACGTC.

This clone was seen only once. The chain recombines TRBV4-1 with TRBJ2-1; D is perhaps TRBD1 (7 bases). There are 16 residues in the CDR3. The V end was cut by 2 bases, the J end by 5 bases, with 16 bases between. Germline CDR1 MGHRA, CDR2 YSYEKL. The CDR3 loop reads CASSQRAGQNNNEQFF. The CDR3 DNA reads TGCGCCAGCAGCCAAAGGGCGGGACAGAACAACAATGAGCAGTTCTTC.

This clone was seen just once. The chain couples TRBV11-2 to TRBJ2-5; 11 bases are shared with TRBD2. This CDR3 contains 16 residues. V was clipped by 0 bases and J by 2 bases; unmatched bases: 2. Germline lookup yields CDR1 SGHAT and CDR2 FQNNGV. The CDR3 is CASSLELAGDQETQYF. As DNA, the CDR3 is TGTGCCAGCAGCTTAGAACTAGCGGGAGATCAAGAGACCCAGTACTTC.

The CDR3 nucleotides are TGCGCCAGCAGCCCCCGACAGAACACTGAAGCTTTCTTT. Its protein is CASSPRQNTEAFF. The chain recombines TRBV4-3 with TRBJ1-1, with no clear D. Per the germline V gene, CDR1 is LGHNA and CDR2 is YSLEER. V gave up 4 bases and J gave up 1 base, with 7 bases separating them. The CDR3 contains 13 residues.

The CDR3 sequence is CASSSATSGSSYNEQFF. The CDR3 DNA reads TGTGCCAGCAGTTCAGCTACTAGCGGGAGTTCCTACAATGAGCAGTTCTTC. V usage is TRBV27 and J usage is TRBJ2-1; TRBD2 agrees at 11 bases. The CDR3 is made up of 17 amino acids. CDR1 and CDR2 (germline): MNHEY, SMNVEV (reference sequence). The junction had 6 bases not matched to a gene; V was cut back by 4 bases and J by 1 base.

The CDR3 DNA sequence: TGTGCCAGCAGCGCGACGACTAGCGGGGTAGAGACCCAGTACTTC. This codes for CASSATTSGVETQYF. The rearrangement joins TRBV6-5 to TRBJ2-5, with 11 bases lining up with TRBD2. Germline V CDR1 and CDR2: MNHEY, SVGAGI. This CDR3 comprises 15 residues. V gave up 6 bases and J gave up 4 bases; unmatched junction bases: 7.

CDR3 bases: TGCGCCAGCAGCCAAGAGGGTGGAGGGGATGAGCAGTTCTTC. This sequence encodes CASSQEGGGDEQFF. The chain joins TRBV4-1 to TRBJ2-1; weak D call: TRBD2 (6 bases). This CDR3 has 14 residues. V was clipped by 0 bases and J by 8 bases, with 11 bases between them. Germline lookup yields CDR1 MGHRA and CDR2 YSYEKL.

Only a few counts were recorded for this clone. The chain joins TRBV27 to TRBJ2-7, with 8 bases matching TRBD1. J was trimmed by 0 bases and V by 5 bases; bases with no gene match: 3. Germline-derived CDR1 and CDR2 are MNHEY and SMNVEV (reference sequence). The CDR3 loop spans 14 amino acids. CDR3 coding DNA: TGTGCCAGCAGTATCGACAGGGGCTCCTACGAGCAGTACTTC. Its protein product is CASSIDRGSYEQYF.

CDR3 residues: CASSYTHRQETQYF. CDR3 sequence (DNA): TGTGCCAGCAGTTACACGCACAGGCAAGAGACCCAGTACTTC. The chain recombines TRBV6-5 with TRBJ2-5, with D perhaps matching TRBD1 (5 bases). V gave up 2 bases and J gave up 2 bases, with 9 bases separating them. This CDR3 has 14 amino acids. Germline V CDR1 and CDR2: MNHEY, SVGAGI.

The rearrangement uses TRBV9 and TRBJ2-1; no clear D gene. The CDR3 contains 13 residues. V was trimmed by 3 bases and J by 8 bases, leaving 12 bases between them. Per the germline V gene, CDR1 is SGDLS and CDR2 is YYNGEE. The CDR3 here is CASSGADRDEQFF. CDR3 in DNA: TGTGCCAGCAGCGGTGCGGATAGAGATGAGCAGTTCTTC.

The CDR3 reads CASSPHVLAGTYTGELFF. The DNA for the CDR3 is TGTGCCAGCAGCCCCCACGTTCTAGCGGGGACCTACACCGGGGAGCTGTTTTTT. V and J are TRBV11-2 and TRBJ2-2, with 9 positions matching TRBD2. Germline CDR1 reads SGHAT; CDR2 reads FQNNGV. The CDR3 is 18 amino acids. Unmatched junction bases numbered 13, after V lost 5 bases and J lost 3 bases.

Written as DNA, the CDR3 is TGTGCCACAAGGGTCGGGGGGCGCGCGTATGGCTACACCTTC. Amino acids: CATRVGGRAYGYTF. V and J are TRBV2 and TRBJ1-2; a possible D gene is TRBD1 (6 bases). Trimming removed 10 bases at V and 5 bases at J, with 20 bases between. CDR1 and CDR2 from the germline V gene are SNHLY and FYNNEI. The CDR3 spans 14 residues.